This entry lists 30 T cell receptor beta chains sequenced from one sample in a study of cytomegalovirus exposure and HLA in healthy donors. The PCR used 60 Vbeta and 13 Jbeta primers. TCRdb's table, derived via immunoSEQ multiplex PCR, lists solely in-frame clones and lacks some. The data contain around 70,000 clones, around four fifths of them seen just once; the ten biggest clones take up 6% to 7.5%. The sample consisted of PBMCs. Every receptor here comes from a human donor in good health.

This clone was seen a handful of times. This chain uses TRBV5-4 with TRBJ2-5, with 12 nucleotides matching TRBD2. V gave up 4 bases and J gave up 6 bases; unmatched junction bases: 13. Looked up from germline, CDR1 is SGHNT and CDR2 is YYREEE (reference sequence). This CDR3 comprises 17 residues. In DNA, the CDR3 is TGTGCCAGCAGCCCGGAGACTAGCGGGGGAGTAAGGCAGACCCAGTACTTC. It is translated as CASSPETSGGVRQTQYF.

The chain couples TRBV7-9 to TRBJ2-3; D unclear. From germline, CDR1 is SEHNR and CDR2 FQNEAQ (reference sequence). V was clipped by 4 bases and J by 0 bases, with 11 bases between them. The CDR3 covers 15 residues. The CDR3 DNA sequence: TGTGCCAGCAGCTCGTCTACCCCTAGCACAGATACGCAGTATTTT. Translating it yields CASSSSTPSTDTQYF. Full variable domain (missing parts from reference TRBV7-9 and TRBJ2-3): DTGVSQNPRHKITKRGQNVTFRCDPISEHNRLYWYRQTLGQGPEFLTYFQNEAQLEKSRLLSDRFSAERPKGSFSTLEIQRTEQGDSAMYLCASSSSTPSTDTQYFGPGTRLTVL.

This chain uses TRBV12-5 with TRBJ2-1, with a weak D call TRBD2 (5 bases). Looked up from germline, CDR1 is LGHNT and CDR2 is FRNRAP. With 5 bases removed from V and 10 bases from J, the gap between germline ends came to 12 bases. The CDR3 spans 12 residues. CDR3 nucleotide sequence: TGTGCTAGTGGTATAGACTATCTCGAGCAGTTCTTC. Protein product: CASGIDYLEQFF. Looking up the rest from reference TRBV12-5 and TRBJ2-1 gives the full variable domain: DARVTQTPRHKVTEMGQEVTMRCQPILGHNTVFWYRQTMMQGLELLAYFRNRAPLDDSGMPKDRFSAEMPDATLATLKIQPSEPRDSAVYFCASGIDYLEQFFGPGTRLTVL.

This clone was recorded only once. The chain employs TRBV15 and TRBJ2-5; TRBD2 is a possible D gene (5 bases). V was pared by 2 bases and J by 5 bases, with 6 bases between. CDR1 LNHNV and CDR2 YYDKDF come from the germline V gene (reference sequence). This CDR3 contains 12 residues. The CDR3 loop is CATSRSGETQYF. For the CDR3, the DNA is TGTGCCACCAGCAGATCGGGGGAGACCCAGTACTTC. The full variable domain, with the rest looked up from reference TRBV15 and TRBJ2-5, is DAMVIQNPRYQVTQFGKPVTLSCSQTLNHNVMYWYQQKSSQAPKLLFHYYDKDFNNEADTPDNFQSRRPNTSFCFLDIRSPGLGDTAMYLCATSRSGETQYFGPGTRLLVL.

The J gene is TRBJ2-5, the V gene TRBV7-6; TRBD2 agrees at 9 bases. Germline lookup yields CDR1 SGHVS and CDR2 FNYEAQ. The CDR3 runs to 15 residues. With 1 base clipped from V and 5 bases from J, the junction kept 5 bases outside the gene matches. CDR3 DNA: TGTGCCAGCAGCTTAGGTCATAGCGGGGGCGAGACCCAGTACTTC. It yields the protein CASSLGHSGGETQYF.

This clone has only a few counts. The gene calls are TRBV9 and TRBJ2-2; 15 nucleotides agree with TRBD2. Germline V gene sequence: CDR1 SGDLS, CDR2 YYNGEE. Trimming at V came to 3 bases and at J to 4 bases, leaving 4 bases not matched to a gene. This CDR3 region has 17 residues. The CDR3 loop reads CASSGGLAGGGTGELFF. As DNA, the CDR3 is TGTGCCAGCAGCGGGGGACTAGCGGGGGGCGGCACCGGGGAGCTGTTTTTT.

The genes are TRBV9 and TRBJ2-3, with 14 bases fitting TRBD2. The CDR3 extends over 19 amino acids. V lost 0 bases to trimming and J lost 5 bases; unmatched junction nucleotides: 11. Per the germline V gene, CDR1 is SGDLS and CDR2 is YYNGEE. The CDR3 sequence is CASSVEPPGLAGVGDTQYF. The CDR3, as DNA: TGTGCCAGCAGCGTAGAGCCCCCGGGACTAGCGGGGGTGGGAGATACGCAGTATTTT.

The genes are TRBV5-5 and TRBJ2-7; D might be TRBD1 (6 bases). Trimming took 5 bases from V and 0 from J, leaving 12 bases between them. Germline V CDR1 and CDR2: SGHKS, YYEKEE (reference sequence). The CDR3 runs 14 residues. CDR3 residues: CASSFEGGSYEQYF. In nucleotides, the CDR3 is TGTGCCAGCAGTTTTGAAGGGGGCTCCTACGAGCAGTACTTC.

The chain carries TRBV6-5 and TRBJ1-1, with TRBD1 matching 7 bases. This CDR3 has 12 amino acids. V gave up 7 bases and J gave up 5 bases; unmatched junction bases: 4. The germline V gene has CDR1 MNHEY and CDR2 SVGAGI. CDR3 nucleotides: TGTGCCAGCACTCCAGGGGGGACTGAAGCTTTCTTT. It encodes CASTPGGTEAFF.

CDR3 in amino acids: CASSLGDRGDQPQHF. DNA for the CDR3: TGCGCCAGCAGCTTGGGGGACAGGGGCGATCAGCCCCAGCATTTT. The chain carries TRBV5-1 and TRBJ1-5; 10 positions match TRBD1. The V and J ends lost 0 bases and 5 bases, in that order; junction bases with no gene match: 2. Germline V gives CDR1 SGHRS, CDR2 YFSETQ. The length of the CDR3 is 15 residues.

This clone appeared a few times. The genes are TRBV2 and TRBJ2-5; TRBD1 aligns across 11 bases. Germline assignment: CDR1 SNHLY and CDR2 FYNNEI. The CDR3 is made up of 17 amino acids. With 8 bases clipped from V and 1 base from J, the junction kept 12 bases outside the gene matches. CDR3 nucleotide sequence: TGTGCCAGCCTTGGACAGGGGGCGGGAGGGCCCCAAGAGACCCAGTACTTC. Translated: CASLGQGAGGPQETQYF. The full variable domain, in which reference TRBV2 and TRBJ2-5 provide the parts outside the CDR3, is EPEVTQTPSHQVTQMGQEVILRCVPISNHLYFYWYRQILGQKVEFLVSFYNNEISEKSEIFDDQFSVERPDGSNFTLKIRSTKLEDSAMYFCASLGQGAGGPQETQYFGPGTRLLVL.

The V call is TRBV19, the J call TRBJ1-2; TRBD1 aligns across 8 bases. V shed 4 bases and J 8 bases; nucleotides not matched to a gene: 15. The CDR3 has 16 residues. Germline V gene sequence: CDR1 LNHDA, CDR2 SQIVND (reference sequence). The CDR3 DNA follows: TGTGCCAGTAGTAGCAATGCCGGGACAGGAATCGGCGGCTACACCTTC. Protein: CASSSNAGTGIGGYTF.

V is TRBV19 and J is TRBJ2-5; tentative D call: TRBD2 (6 bases). The germline V gene has CDR1 LNHDA and CDR2 SQIVND (reference sequence). The CDR3 contains 16 residues. V was shortened by 1 base and J by 2 bases, with 14 bases between the two germline ends. The CDR3 sequence: CASSIGGDSAQETQYF. The CDR3 nucleotides read TGTGCCAGTAGTATAGGGGGGGATTCGGCTCAAGAGACCCAGTACTTC. Full variable domain (rest looked up from reference TRBV19 and TRBJ2-5): DGGITQSPKYLFRKEGQNVTLSCEQNLNHDAMYWYRQDPGQGLRLIYYSQIVNDFQKGDIAEGYSVSREKKESFPLTVTSAQKNPTAFYLCASSIGGDSAQETQYFGPGTRLLVL.

The CDR3 DNA reads as TGTGCCAGCAGCATCAGGGATTTAGAGACCCAGTACTTC. This translates into CASSIRDLETQYF. J is TRBJ2-5 and V is TRBV11-1; D may be TRBD1 (5 bases). CDR1 is SGHAT, CDR2 FQDESV, per germline (reference sequence). The CDR3 sequence is 13 residues long. Trimming shortened V by 5 bases and J by 4 bases, and 11 bases separated the two germline ends.

The rearrangement links TRBV30 to TRBJ2-5; 9 nucleotides agree with TRBD1. CDR1 is GTSNPN, CDR2 SVGIG, per germline (reference sequence). This CDR3 has 11 residues. Unmatched junction bases numbered 4, after V lost 5 bases and J lost 9 bases. The CDR3 spells CAWRQGVPQYF. The CDR3 DNA follows: TGTGCCTGGCGACAGGGGGTGCCCCAGTACTTC.

V usage is TRBV6-1 and J usage is TRBJ2-1, with D possibly matching TRBD2 (6 bases). Germline V gives CDR1 MNHNS, CDR2 SASEGT. Deletions cut 4 bases from V and 3 bases from J, with 10 bases between. The CDR3 consists of 14 residues. The CDR3 sequence: CASSVPSDYNEQFF. In DNA, the CDR3 is TGTGCCAGCAGTGTGCCTAGCGACTACAATGAGCAGTTCTTC.

The rearrangement joins TRBV18 to TRBJ2-7, with 10 bases that match TRBD1. Germline CDR1 is KGHSH and CDR2 is LQKENI. Trimming cost V 0 bases and J 6 bases; bases outside gene matches: 8. This CDR3 comprises 16 residues. The CDR3 loop is CASSPPSGTGESEQYF. CDR3 bases: TGTGCCAGCTCACCACCGTCTGGGACAGGGGAATCCGAGCAGTACTTC.

On this clone itself: One junction end disagrees with the germline gene, perhaps due to a read error. CDR3 in amino acids: CSSSLSGNEQFF. The DNA of the CDR3 is TGTTCCAGCAGCTTATCGGGGAATGAGCAGTTCTTC. The chain links TRBV7-3 to TRBJ2-1, with D possibly matching TRBD2 (5 bases). The germline CDR1 and CDR2 sequences are SGHTA and FQGTGA. This CDR3 comprises 12 residues.

The V call is TRBV25-1, the J call TRBJ1-4; the D gene is possibly TRBD1 (6 bases). V was shortened by 2 bases and J by 0 bases, with 10 bases between the two germline ends. Germline CDR1 MGHDK, CDR2 SYGVNS. The CDR3 loop spans 16 amino acids. The CDR3 DNA reads as TGTGCCAGCAGTGAAAGGAGGACAGCAACTAATGAAAAACTGTTTTTT. This sequence encodes CASSERRTATNEKLFF.

The CDR3 bases are TGTGCCAGCAGAGGGGACTACGAGCAGTACTTC. Its translation is CASRGDYEQYF. The chain recombines TRBV2 with TRBJ2-7; weak D call: TRBD1 (5 bases). The CDR3 is 11 amino acids. Trimming took 6 bases from V and 3 from J, leaving 6 bases between them. CDR1 and CDR2 (germline): SNHLY, FYNNEI. Using reference TRBV2 and TRBJ2-7 for the parts outside the CDR3, the full variable domain is EPEVTQTPSHQVTQMGQEVILRCVPISNHLYFYWYRQILGQKVEFLVSFYNNEISEKSEIFDDQFSVERPDGSNFTLKIRSTKLEDSAMYFCASRGDYEQYFGPGTRLTVT.

This rearrangement joins TRBV5-8 to TRBJ2-7; D is undetermined. Trimming shortened V by 3 bases and J by 7 bases, and 14 bases separated the two germline ends. Germline V gene sequence: CDR1 SGHTS, CDR2 YDEGEE. The CDR3 extends over 13 amino acids. The chain's CDR3 is CASSSDWLPEQYF. DNA of the CDR3: TGTGCCAGCAGCTCAGACTGGCTCCCGGAGCAGTACTTC. Variable domain in full (rest from reference TRBV5-8 and TRBJ2-7): EAGVTQSPTHLIKTRGQQATLRCSPISGHTSVYWYQQALGLGLQFLLWYDEGEERNRGNFPPRFSGRQFPNYSSELNVNALELEDSALYLCASSSDWLPEQYFGPGTRLTVT.

J is TRBJ2-3 and V is TRBV9; 10 bases map to TRBD1. This CDR3 has 15 amino acids. J gave up 1 base and V 4 bases, and 3 bases lay outside the gene matches. Germline-derived CDR1 and CDR2 are SGDLS and YYNGEE. The DNA for the CDR3 is TGTGCCAGCAGCCGGACAGGGGGTGGCACAGATACGCAGTATTTT. This codes for CASSRTGGGTDTQYF.

The chain has TRBV7-8 and TRBJ1-1; D remains ambiguous. The CDR3 length is 14 residues. The ends were cut back, 3 bases at V and 1 base at J, with 9 bases in the middle. Germline CDR1 SGHVS, CDR2 FQNEAQ. The CDR3 protein is CASSFGVGNTEAFF. CDR3 DNA: TGTGCCAGCAGCTTCGGGGTCGGGAACACTGAAGCTTTCTTT.

This rearrangement joins TRBV7-2 to TRBJ1-1, with a weak D call TRBD1 (5 bases). The V gene's germline CDR1 is SGHTA and CDR2 FQGNSA. The CDR3 spans 14 residues. V was pared by 4 bases and J by 0 bases, with 9 bases between. In DNA form, the CDR3 reads TGTGCCAGCAGCTCCCGGACATTGAACACTGAAGCTTTCTTT. Its protein is CASSSRTLNTEAFF.

The chain is built from TRBV2 and TRBJ2-4, with TRBD1 as a possible D gene (6 bases). Trimming stripped 0 bases from V and 0 bases from J, with 9 bases between. The CDR3 runs 16 residues. CDR1 is SNHLY and CDR2 is FYNNEI in the germline V gene. The CDR3 DNA sequence: TGTGCCAGCAGTGAAGCCCAGGGGCTAGCCAAAAACATTCAGTACTTC. This encodes CASSEAQGLAKNIQYF.

The chain couples TRBV5-1 to TRBJ2-2; 11 bases fit TRBD2. The CDR3 spans 17 residues. With 0 bases clipped from V and 0 bases from J, the junction kept 1 base outside the gene matches. Germline assignment: CDR1 SGHRS and CDR2 YFSETQ. Here the CDR3 DNA reads TGCGCCAGCAGCTTGGGACTAGCGGGGACGAACACCGGGGAGCTGTTTTTT. It encodes CASSLGLAGTNTGELFF.

The V gene is TRBV18, the J gene TRBJ1-3; D is unclear. The germline CDR1 and CDR2 sequences are KGHSH and LQKENI. There are 18 residues in the CDR3. V lost 1 base to trimming and J lost 0 bases, with 16 bases between them. CDR3 region: CASSPLQLNSFSGNTIYF. In nucleotides, the CDR3 is TGTGCCAGCTCACCACTACAGCTAAACTCTTTCTCTGGAAACACCATATATTTT.

The V gene is TRBV7-3, the J gene TRBJ2-1; 9 bases are shared with TRBD2. J was trimmed by 2 bases and V by 5 bases; bases with no gene match: 4. The germline V gene has CDR1 SGHTA and CDR2 FQGTGA. This CDR3 has 15 amino acids. CDR3 amino acids: CASSPAGGTYNEQFF. As DNA, the CDR3 is TGTGCCAGCAGCCCAGCGGGGGGCACCTACAATGAGCAGTTCTTC.

The chain recombines TRBV6-6 with TRBJ2-3, with D hard to call. Deletions cut 4 bases from V and 2 bases from J, with 10 bases between. This CDR3 has 14 residues. Germline V gives CDR1 MNHNY, CDR2 SVGAGI (reference sequence). Here the CDR3 DNA reads TGTGCCAGCAGTTCCGCGGCGGCCACAGATACGCAGTATTTT. Protein sequence: CASSSAAATDTQYF.

This chain joins TRBV5-1 and TRBJ1-2; tentatively, D is TRBD1 (6 bases). V lost 8 bases to trimming and J lost 0 bases, with 8 bases between them. Germline V gene sequence: CDR1 SGHRS, CDR2 YFSETQ. The CDR3 runs to 12 residues. The CDR3 region is CASGQSNYGYTF. In DNA, the CDR3 is TGCGCCAGTGGACAGTCTAACTATGGCTACACCTTC.